This T cell receptor beta chain was identified in a study of shared clonotypes between healthy human individuals. For the study at large: Each donor contributed plates that comprised three CD4 naive, three CD4 memory, two CD8 naive and one CD8 memory.

Overall study results and limits: The study found lower generation probabilities in non-shared clonotypes than in those shared by all four donors.

As processed by the authors: Filtering differed because ImmunoSEQ produced junction-only sequences that carried no quality scores. Measured with immunoSEQ multiplex PCR; TCRdb has only the in-frame clones, and not every one. The V and J calls and clone size are taken from that table; D and trimming were inferred from the DNA. This table has some 580,000 clones, around 97% appearing once. Notes on this clone: What it binds is not known.

Trimming left V 1 base short and J 1 base short, with 4 bases between. The CDR3 runs to 13 residues. From germline, CDR1 is SEHNR and CDR2 FQNEAQ (reference sequence). Specimen: naive CD4+ T cells sorted from blood. The subset here: CD45RA+ positively selected. The receptor was isolated from a woman aged 25 to 39 in good health. The V gene is TRBV7-9, the J gene TRBJ1-1; D call uncertain. CDR3 bases: TGTGCCAGCAGCTTAGTTTGGAACACTGAAGCTTTCTTT. It encodes CASSLVWNTEAFF.